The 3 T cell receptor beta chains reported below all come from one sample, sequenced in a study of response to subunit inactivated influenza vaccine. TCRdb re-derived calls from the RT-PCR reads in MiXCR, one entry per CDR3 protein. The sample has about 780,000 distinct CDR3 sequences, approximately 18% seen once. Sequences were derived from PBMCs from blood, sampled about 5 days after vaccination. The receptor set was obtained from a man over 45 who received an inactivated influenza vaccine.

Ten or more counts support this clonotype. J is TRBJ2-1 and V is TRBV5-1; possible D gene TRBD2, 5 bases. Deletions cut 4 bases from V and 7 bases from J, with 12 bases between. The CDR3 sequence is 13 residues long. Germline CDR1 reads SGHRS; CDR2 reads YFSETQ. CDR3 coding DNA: TGCGCCAGCAGCGGGAGTAACGTGAATGAGCAGTTCTTC. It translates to CASSGSNVNEQFF.

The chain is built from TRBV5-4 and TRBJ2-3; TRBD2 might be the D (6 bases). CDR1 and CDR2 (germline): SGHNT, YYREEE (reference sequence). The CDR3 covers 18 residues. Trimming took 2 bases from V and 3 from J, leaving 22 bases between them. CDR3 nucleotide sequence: TGTGCCAGCAGCTTACTTACCGGGAGAGTGTTGTTGACAGATACGCAGTATTTT. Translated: CASSLLTGRVLLTDTQYF.

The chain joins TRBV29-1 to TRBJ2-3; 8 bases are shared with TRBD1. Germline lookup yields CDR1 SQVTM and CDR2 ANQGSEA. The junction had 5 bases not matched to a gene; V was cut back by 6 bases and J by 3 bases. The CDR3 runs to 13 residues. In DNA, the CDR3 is TGCAGCGTACAGGGGGAGCGGACAGATACGCAGTATTTT. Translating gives CSVQGERTDTQYF.